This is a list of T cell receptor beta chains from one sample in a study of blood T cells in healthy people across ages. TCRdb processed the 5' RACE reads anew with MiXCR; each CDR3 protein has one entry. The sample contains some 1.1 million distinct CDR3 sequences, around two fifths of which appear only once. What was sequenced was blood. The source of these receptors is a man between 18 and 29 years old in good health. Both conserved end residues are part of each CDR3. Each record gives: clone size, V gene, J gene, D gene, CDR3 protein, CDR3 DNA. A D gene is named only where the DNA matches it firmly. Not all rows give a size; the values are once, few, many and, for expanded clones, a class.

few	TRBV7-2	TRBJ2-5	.	CASSALENFYQETQYF	TGTGCCAGCAGCGCCCTGGAAAACTTCTACCAAGAGACCCAGTACTTC
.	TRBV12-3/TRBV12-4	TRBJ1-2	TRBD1	CASSTGTGGSYTF	TGTGCCAGCAGTACCGGGACAGGAGGGAGCTACACCTTC
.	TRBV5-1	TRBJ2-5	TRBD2	CASSLVGTSGGQETQYF	TGCGCCAGCAGCTTGGTGGGGACTAGCGGGGGCCAAGAGACCCAGTACTTC
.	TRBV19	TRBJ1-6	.	CASSEPQNSPLHF	TGTGCCAGTAGTGAGCCGCAAAATTCACCCCTCCACTTT
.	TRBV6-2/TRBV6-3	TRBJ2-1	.	CASSPRLNEQFF	TGTGCCAGCAGTCCTCGACTGAATGAGCAGTTCTTC
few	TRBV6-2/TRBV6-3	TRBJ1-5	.	CASSYGLPWGQPQHF	TGTGCCAGCAGTTACGGCCTCCCCTGGGGTCAGCCCCAGCATTTT
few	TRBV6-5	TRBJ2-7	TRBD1	CTSSGIKGANYEQYF	TGTACCAGCAGTGGGATAAAGGGGGCTAATTACGAGCAGTACTTC
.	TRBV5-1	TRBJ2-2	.	CASSAETRTDYTGELFF	TGCGCCAGCAGCGCAGAAACTCGGACAGACTACACCGGGGAGCTGTTTTTT
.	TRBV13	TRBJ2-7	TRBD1	CASRTTGGRYEQYF	TGTGCCAGCAGGACCACAGGGGGCAGGTACGAGCAGTACTTC
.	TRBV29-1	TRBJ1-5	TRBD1	CSVRQGRNQPQHF	TGCAGCGTTCGACAGGGGCGCAATCAGCCCCAGCATTTT
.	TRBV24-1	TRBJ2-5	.	CATSEDNKETQYF	TGTGCCACCAGTGAGGATAATAAAGAGACCCAGTACTTC
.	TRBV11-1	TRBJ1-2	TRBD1	CASSLVGGHPRGYGYTF	TGTGCCAGCAGCTTAGTCGGCGGACACCCCAGGGGGTATGGCTACACCTTC
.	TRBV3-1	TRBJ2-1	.	CASTRGHNEQFF	TGTGCCAGCACGCGAGGGCACAATGAGCAGTTCTTC
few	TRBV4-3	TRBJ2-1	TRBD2	CASSQNPGLAGGHTFF	TGCGCCAGCAGCCAAAACCCGGGACTAGCGGGGGGACACACGTTCTTC
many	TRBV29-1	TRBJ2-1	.	CSVELSGDSSYNEQFF	TGCAGCGTTGAGTTAAGTGGCGACAGCTCCTACAATGAGCAGTTCTTC
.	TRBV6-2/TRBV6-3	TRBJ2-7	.	CASSSAGNSYNEQYF	TGTGCCAGCAGTTCGGCGGGTAACTCCTACAATGAGCAGTACTTC
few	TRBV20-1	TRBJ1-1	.	CSAALPGPAGTEAFF	TGCAGTGCCGCCCTACCGGGCCCTGCTGGCACTGAAGCTTTCTTT
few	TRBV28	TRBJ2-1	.	CASSPPTRRMVDEQFF	TGTGCCAGCAGTCCCCCGACTAGAAGGATGGTCGATGAGCAGTTCTTC
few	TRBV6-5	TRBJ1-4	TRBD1	CASSLTAGTAEKLFF	TGTGCCAGCAGTTTAACAGCCGGGACAGCAGAAAAACTGTTTTTT
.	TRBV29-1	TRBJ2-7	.	CSVVGSEYRGYEQYF	TGCAGCGTTGTAGGATCGGAGTACCGCGGATACGAGCAGTACTTC
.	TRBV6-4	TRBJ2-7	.	CASSDVLGDAHRSSYEQYF	TGTGCCAGCAGTGACGTTTTAGGGGACGCACATAGGAGCTCCTACGAGCAGTACTTC
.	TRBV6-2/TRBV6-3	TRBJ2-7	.	CASSDSKAGEQYF	TGTGCCAGCAGTGACAGCAAGGCGGGCGAGCAGTACTTC
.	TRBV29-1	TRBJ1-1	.	CSVKKGAEDTEAFF	TGCAGCGTTAAGAAAGGCGCCGAGGACACTGAAGCTTTCTTT
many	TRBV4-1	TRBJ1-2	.	CASSQEGGREVYGYTF	TGCGCCAGCAGCCAAGAAGGTGGAAGGGAAGTTTATGGCTACACCTTC
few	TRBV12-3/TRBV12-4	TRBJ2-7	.	CASSSRESSYNEQYF	TGTGCCAGCAGTTCACGGGAAAGCTCCTACAATGAGCAGTACTTC
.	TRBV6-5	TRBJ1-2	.	CASSYEASYYGYTF	TGTGCCAGCAGTTATGAGGCGAGCTACTATGGCTACACCTTC
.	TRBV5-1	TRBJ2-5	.	CASSFTGSQETQYF	TGCGCCAGCAGCTTTACAGGGAGCCAAGAGACCCAGTACTTC
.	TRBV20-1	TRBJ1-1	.	CSARGWGNTEAFF	TGCAGTGCTAGAGGGTGGGGGAACACTGAAGCTTTCTTT
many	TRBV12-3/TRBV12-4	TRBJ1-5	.	CASSPQGGNQPQHF	TGTGCCAGCAGCCCTCAGGGAGGCAATCAGCCCCAGCATTTT
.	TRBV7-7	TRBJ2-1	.	CASSLDKNNEQFF	TGTGCCAGCAGCTTGGACAAAAACAATGAGCAGTTCTTC
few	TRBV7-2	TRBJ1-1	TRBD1	CASSQDRGIDEAFF	TGTGCCAGCAGCCAAGACAGGGGGATTGATGAAGCTTTCTTT
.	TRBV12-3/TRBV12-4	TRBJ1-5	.	CASSFNGAAGQPQHF	TGTGCCAGCAGTTTCAACGGGGCAGCTGGCCAGCCCCAGCATTTT
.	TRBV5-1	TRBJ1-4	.	CASSSKVLATNEKLFF	TGCGCCAGCAGCTCAAAGGTCCTTGCAACTAATGAAAAACTGTTTTTT
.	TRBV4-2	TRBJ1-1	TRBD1	CASSQLPGQIMNTEAFF	TGTGCCAGCAGCCAATTACCGGGACAGATCATGAACACTGAAGCTTTCTTT
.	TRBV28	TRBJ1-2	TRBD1	CASSFPTGGNCGYTF	TGTGCCAGCAGTTTCCCCACAGGGGGTAACTGTGGCTACACCTTC
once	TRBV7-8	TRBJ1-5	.	CASSTRQKNSNQPQHF	TGTGCCAGCAGCACGCGACAGAAAAATAGCAATCAGCCCCAGCATTTT
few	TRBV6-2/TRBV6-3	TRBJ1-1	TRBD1	CATWTGVLAEAFF	TGTGCCACCTGGACAGGCGTTTTGGCTGAAGCTTTCTTT